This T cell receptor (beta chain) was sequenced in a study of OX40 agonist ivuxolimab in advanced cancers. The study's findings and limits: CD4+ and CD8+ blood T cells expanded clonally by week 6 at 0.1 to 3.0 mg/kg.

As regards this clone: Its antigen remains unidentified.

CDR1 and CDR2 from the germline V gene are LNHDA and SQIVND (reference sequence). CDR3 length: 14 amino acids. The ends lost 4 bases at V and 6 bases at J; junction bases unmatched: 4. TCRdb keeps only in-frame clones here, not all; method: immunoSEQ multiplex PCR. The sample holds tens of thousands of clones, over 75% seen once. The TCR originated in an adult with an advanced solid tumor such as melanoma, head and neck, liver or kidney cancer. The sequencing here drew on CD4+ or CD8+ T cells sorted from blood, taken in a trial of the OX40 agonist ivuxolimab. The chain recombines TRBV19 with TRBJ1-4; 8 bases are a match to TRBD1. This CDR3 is CASSTRGRDEKLFF. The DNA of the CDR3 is TGTGCCAGTAGTACCAGGGGGCGTGATGAAAAACTGTTTTTT. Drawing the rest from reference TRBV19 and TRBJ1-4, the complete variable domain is DGGITQSPKYLFRKEGQNVTLSCEQNLNHDAMYWYRQDPGQGLRLIYYSQIVNDFQKGDIAEGYSVSREKKESFPLTVTSAQKNPTAFYLCASSTRGRDEKLFFGSGTQLSVL.